The 9 T cell receptor beta chains given below trace back to one sample, sequenced in a study of shared clonotypes between healthy human individuals. Sequencing used immunoSEQ multiplex PCR; TCRdb keeps in-frame clones, though not all of them. The sample holds approximately 1,000,000 clones, 78% seen once. Sequencing was performed on memory CD4+ T cells from PBMCs. As for subset: CD45RA-negative fraction. The origin of the receptors is a man aged 18-30 years in good health. Some clones in this sample may be carry-over from other donors' samples.

This sequence joins TRBV29-1 and TRBJ1-4; weak D call: TRBD1 (5 bases). The V gene's germline CDR1 is SQVTM and CDR2 ANQGSEA. Trimming pared 7 bases from V and 3 bases from J, leaving 12 bases between. The CDR3 is 13 residues long. CDR3 in amino acids: CSAQGGANEKLFF. For the CDR3, the DNA is TGCAGCGCCCAGGGTGGAGCTAATGAAAAACTGTTTTTT.

The chain links TRBV2 to TRBJ1-2; TRBD1 matches at 7 bases. This CDR3 spans 15 amino acids. Trimming at V came to 6 bases and at J to 4 bases, leaving 11 bases not matched to a gene. The germline V gene has CDR1 SNHLY and CDR2 FYNNEI. CDR3 sequence: CASRTTRGRSYGYTF. The CDR3 DNA is TGTGCCAGCAGGACTACCAGGGGGAGAAGCTATGGCTACACCTTC.

V and J are TRBV11-2 and TRBJ1-5; the D is unclear. The V gene lost 0 bases and the J gene lost 6 bases, with 6 bases spanning the gap. The germline V gene encodes CDR1 SGHAT and CDR2 FQNNGV. This CDR3 contains 13 residues. CDR3 residues: CASSLEPAQPQHF. CDR3 coding DNA: TGTGCCAGCAGCTTAGAGCCAGCTCAGCCCCAGCATTTT.

This clone was recorded a few times. The chain couples TRBV7-8 to TRBJ1-1; no firm D call. Germline CDR1 reads SGHVS; CDR2 reads FQNEAQ. The CDR3 is 14 amino acids. The V end was cut by 8 bases, the J end by 2 bases, with 15 bases between. This chain's CDR3 is CASHRRDRNTEAFF. The CDR3 nucleotides read TGTGCCAGCCATAGACGGGATCGCAACACTGAAGCTTTCTTT.

The chain is built from TRBV4-1 and TRBJ2-3, with unresolved D. Looked up from germline, CDR1 is MGHRA and CDR2 is YSYEKL. V lost 1 base and J lost 2, with 7 bases in between. The CDR3 runs 14 residues. The CDR3 sequence is CASSQAQLTDTQYF. CDR3 nucleotides: TGCGCCAGCAGCCAAGCACAGCTCACAGATACGCAGTATTTT.

Turning to this clone: This CDR3 is also generated by other DNA sequences in the sample. The chain joins TRBV27 to TRBJ2-7; 7 positions match TRBD1. V gave up 3 bases and J gave up 3 bases; unmatched junction bases: 2. This CDR3 has 13 residues. Per the germline V gene, CDR1 is MNHEY and CDR2 is SMNVEV (reference sequence). The CDR3 bases are TGTGCCAGCAGTTTGACAGGGAACTACGAGCAGTACTTC. This codes for CASSLTGNYEQYF.

This rearrangement joins TRBV11-1 to TRBJ2-4; TRBD1 matches at 9 bases. The CDR3 covers 18 residues. Germline lookup yields CDR1 SGHAT and CDR2 FQDESV (reference sequence). V was clipped by 6 bases and J by 0 bases; unmatched bases: 12. This CDR3 reads CASSTTGGSLLAKNIQYF. CDR3 nucleotides: TGTGCCAGCAGTACGACAGGGGGTTCTCTTTTAGCCAAAAACATTCAGTACTTC.

In its sample, this clone was seen once. This sequence joins TRBV9 and TRBJ2-7; D possibly corresponds to TRBD2 (6 bases). V was trimmed by 5 bases and J by 5 bases, leaving 20 bases between them. CDR1 and CDR2 from the germline V gene are SGDLS and YYNGEE. The CDR3 is 15 amino acids. The CDR3 DNA reads TGTGCCAGCAGAAAATTGCGGAGGGCCATGAACGAGCAGTACTTC. Amino acid sequence: CASRKLRRAMNEQYF.

The chain joins TRBV19 to TRBJ2-7; no clear D gene. V gave up 9 bases and J gave up 1 base, with 10 bases separating them. The CDR3 is 12 residues long. Germline V gene sequence: CDR1 LNHDA, CDR2 SQIVND (reference sequence). The CDR3 DNA reads TGTGCCAGCACCGACCGTTCCTACGAGCAGTACTTC. It translates to CASTDRSYEQYF.